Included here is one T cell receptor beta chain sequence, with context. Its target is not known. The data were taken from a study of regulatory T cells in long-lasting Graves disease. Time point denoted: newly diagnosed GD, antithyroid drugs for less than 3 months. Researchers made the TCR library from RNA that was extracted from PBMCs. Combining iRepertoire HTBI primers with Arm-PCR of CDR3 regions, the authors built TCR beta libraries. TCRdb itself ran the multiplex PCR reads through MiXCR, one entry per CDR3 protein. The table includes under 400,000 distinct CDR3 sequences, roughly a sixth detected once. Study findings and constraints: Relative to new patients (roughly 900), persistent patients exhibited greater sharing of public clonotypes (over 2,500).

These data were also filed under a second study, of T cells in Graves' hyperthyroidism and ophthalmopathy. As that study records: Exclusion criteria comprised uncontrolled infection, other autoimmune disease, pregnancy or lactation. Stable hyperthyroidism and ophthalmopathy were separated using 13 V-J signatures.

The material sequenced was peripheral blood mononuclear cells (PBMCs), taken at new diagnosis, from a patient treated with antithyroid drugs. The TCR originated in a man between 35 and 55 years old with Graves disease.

CDR3: CASSFARRGFSPLHF. The CDR3 DNA sequence: TGTGCCAGCAGTTTTGCCAGGAGGGGATTTTCACCCCTCCACTTT. The V gene is TRBV6-9, the J gene TRBJ1-6; TRBD1 is a possible D gene (5 bases). The CDR3 runs 15 residues. Per germline, CDR1 MNHGY and CDR2 SVAAGI. Trimming took off 4 bases at V and 9 bases at J, with 16 bases between the two ends.